The present T cell receptor (beta chain) was sequenced within a study of T cell repertoires in cytomegalovirus infection. Study results and caveats: There were HLA-C-restricted CMV-specific TCR beta clonotypes dominating the ex vivo response.

This CDR3 comprises 15 residues. Germline assignment: CDR1 MDHEN and CDR2 SYDVKM. V lost 5 bases and J lost 1, with 14 bases in between. TCRdb analysed the reads with MiXCR anew, one entry per CDR3 protein. The sample carries roughly 69,000 distinct CDR3 sequences, 20% recorded once. This clonotype was observed many times. No antigen is known for it. The chain has TRBV28 and TRBJ1-1; D unresolved. The receptor comes from a human donor in good health (CMV status not recorded). Some clones in this sample may be carry-over from other donors' samples. The specimen was CD8+ T cells from cultured PBMCs, collected from culture after CMV antigen stimulation. The CDR3 reads CASSPRQTANTEAFF. The CDR3 DNA reads as TGTGCCAGCAGTCCCCGCCAGACGGCGAACACTGAAGCTTTCTTT.